This T cell receptor (beta chain) was sequenced for a study of blood T cell repertoires in COVID-19. The V end was cut by 8 bases, the J end by 10 bases, with 14 bases between. Germline V lookup: CDR1 SEHNR, CDR2 FQNEAQ (reference sequence). The CDR3 length is 12 residues. Libraries were prepared by immunoSEQ multiplex PCR; TCRdb keeps only in-frame clonotypes and omits some of them. The data hold around 270,000 clones, with 88% observed a single time. The rearrangement links TRBV7-9 to TRBJ1-4; D call uncertain. This TCR was sampled from a woman aged 40 to 50 who had been exposed to COVID-19. Sequencing input: PBMCs or T cells enriched from blood (not recorded which). The CDR3 DNA is TGTGCCAGCGGCATGGCGCGGGGAAAACTGTTTTTT. Protein: CASGMARGKLFF.